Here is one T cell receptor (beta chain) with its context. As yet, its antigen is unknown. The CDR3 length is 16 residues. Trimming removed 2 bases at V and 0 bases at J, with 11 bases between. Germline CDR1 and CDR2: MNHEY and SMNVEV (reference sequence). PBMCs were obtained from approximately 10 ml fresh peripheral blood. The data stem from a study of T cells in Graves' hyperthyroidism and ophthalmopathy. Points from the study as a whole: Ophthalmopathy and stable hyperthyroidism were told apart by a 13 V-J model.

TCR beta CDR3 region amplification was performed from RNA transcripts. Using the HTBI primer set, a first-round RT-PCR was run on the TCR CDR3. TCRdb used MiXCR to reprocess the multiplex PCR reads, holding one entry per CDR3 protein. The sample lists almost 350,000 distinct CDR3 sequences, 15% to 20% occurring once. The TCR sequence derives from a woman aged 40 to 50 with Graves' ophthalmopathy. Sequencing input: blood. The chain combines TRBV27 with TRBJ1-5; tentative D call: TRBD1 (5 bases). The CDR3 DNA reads TGTGCCAGCAGTTTAGGTTGGGGCGATAGCAATCAGCCCCAGCATTTT. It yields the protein CASSLGWGDSNQPQHF.